What follows are 9 T cell receptor beta chains derived from one specimen sequenced in a study of read filtering for tumor transcriptome and immune sequencing. The library was built from around 0.4 ug RNA with molecular barcoded adaptors for alpha/delta and beta/gamma chains. From the reads, TCRdb called clonotypes with MiXCR, one entry per CDR3 protein. The data show about 46,000 distinct CDR3 sequences, less than 20% seen once. The sequenced material came from a population of CD138-negative cells sorted from bone marrow. These receptors were obtained from a donor aged 40 or older with multiple myeloma.

This clonotype has at least ten counts. The genes are TRBV11-2 and TRBJ2-7, with 13 positions matching TRBD2. Germline CDR1 is SGHAT and CDR2 is FQNNGV. The CDR3 length is 16 residues. The junction had 7 bases not matched to a gene; V was cut back by 2 bases and J by 6 bases. The DNA of the CDR3 is TGTGCCAGCAGCTTACAACCCGGACTAGCGGGAGCCGAGCAGTACTTC. Residues: CASSLQPGLAGAEQYF.

This clonotype was observed many times. The rearrangement joins TRBV20-1 to TRBJ2-7; 14 nucleotides match TRBD2. Germline V lookup: CDR1 DFQATT, CDR2 SNEGSKA (reference sequence). J gave up 6 bases and V 6 bases, and 19 bases lay outside the gene matches. The CDR3 is 18 residues long. The CDR3 reads CSAIAPGLAGGKPSEQYF. In DNA, the CDR3 is TGCAGTGCGATAGCTCCCGGACTAGCGGGAGGCAAGCCTTCCGAGCAGTACTTC.

On this clonotype itself: One base away lies a much larger clone, so this may be a sequencing read error. V and J are TRBV2 and TRBJ1-4; D remains ambiguous. This CDR3 region has 14 residues. CDR1 and CDR2 from the germline V gene are SNHLY and FYNNEI. DNA of the CDR3: TGTTCCAGCAGTCCCCGGGCCTCGGGTGAAAAACTGTTTTTT. It codes for CSSSPRASGEKLFF.

As concerns this clonotype: A much larger clone differs from this one at a single base, so this may be a read error. V usage is TRBV20-1 and J usage is TRBJ2-1, with 12 bases lining up with TRBD2. Germline-derived CDR1 and CDR2 are DFQATT and SNEGSKA (reference sequence). The CDR3 is 15 residues long. The CDR3 loop reads CSAKGLAGLYNEQLF. Here the CDR3 DNA reads TGCAGTGCTAAAGGACTAGCGGGACTCTACAATGAGCAGCTCTTC.

This clonotype was seen many times. The chain joins TRBV9 to TRBJ2-4; weak D call: TRBD2 (5 bases). The CDR3 extends over 16 amino acids. CDR1 and CDR2 from the germline V gene are SGDLS and YYNGEE. Trimming pared 1 base from V and 0 bases from J, leaving 11 bases between. The CDR3 DNA reads TGTGCCAGCAGCGTATCCGGCGGACTAGCCAAAAACATTCAGTACTTC. It yields the protein CASSVSGGLAKNIQYF.

This clonotype has a count of ten or more. This CDR3 is CASSKMGSGRATMVQFF. CDR3 sequence (DNA): TGTGCCAGCAGCAAAATGGGGAGCGGGAGGGCCACTATGGTGCAGTTCTTC. The chain joins TRBV21-1 to TRBJ2-1; whether TRBD2, the table's D call, matches the DNA was not checked. TRBV21-1 is classified as a pseudogene. The CDR3 has 17 residues.

This clonotype occurred many times. The V gene is TRBV6-8, the J gene TRBJ2-1; the D gene is possibly TRBD2 (5 bases). Germline CDR1 MNHGY, CDR2 SAAAGT. V lost 6 bases, J lost 0 bases, and 18 bases lay in between. This CDR3 contains 17 residues. Written as DNA, the CDR3 is TGTGCCAGCAGCCTTGAGGGATGTGCGAGCTCCTACAATGAGCAGTTCTTC. This translates into CASSLEGCASSYNEQFF.

In its sample, this clonotype was seen many times. The CDR3 DNA follows: TGTGCCACCAGCAGATACAGGGACACTGAAGCTTTCTTT. It yields the protein CATSRYRDTEAFF. The J gene is TRBJ1-1, the V gene TRBV15; a weak D match, TRBD1 (6 bases). The CDR3 sequence is 13 residues long. Germline CDR1 reads LNHNV; CDR2 reads YYDKDF (reference sequence). The V end lost 2 bases, the J end lost 3 bases, and 7 bases lay between the germline ends. The entire variable domain, with the rest obtained from reference TRBV15 and TRBJ1-1, is as follows: DAMVIQNPRYQVTQFGKPVTLSCSQTLNHNVMYWYQQKSSQAPKLLFHYYDKDFNNEADTPDNFQSRRPNTSFCFLDIRSPGLGDTAMYLCATSRYRDTEAFFGQGTRLTVV.

This clonotype showed up many times. The chain has TRBV29-1 and TRBJ2-1, with D perhaps TRBD1 (6 bases). Trimming took 5 bases from V and 5 from J, leaving 10 bases between them. Germline lookup yields CDR1 SQVTM and CDR2 ANQGSEA. This CDR3 is built from 12 residues. The CDR3 coding sequence is TGCAGCGTTTCGGACAGACACAATGAGCAGTTCTTC. Residues: CSVSDRHNEQFF.